This T cell receptor beta chain stems from a study of T cells in Graves' hyperthyroidism and ophthalmopathy. To note about this clonotype: Its antigen is unidentified.

Uncontrolled infection, other autoimmune disease, pregnancy or lactation barred patients from enrollment. Clinical symptoms, serum thyroxine and TRAb, thyroid ultrasound and orbital computed tomography were used for the diagnoses. About 10 ml fresh peripheral blood yielded the PBMCs. The CDR3 sequence is 14 residues long. CDR1 is SEHNR and CDR2 is FQNEAQ in the germline V gene (reference sequence). With 5 bases clipped from V and 9 bases from J, the junction kept 8 bases outside the gene matches. Study-wide results and caveats: In the blood, most expanded thyroid clonotypes above 0.001 appeared as well.

TCR beta CDR3 regions were amplified from RNA. The primer set for the first-round RT-PCR of the TCR CDR3 was HTBI. TCRdb redid the calling of the multiplex PCR reads with MiXCR, one entry per CDR3 protein. The table lists fewer than 900,000 distinct CDR3 sequences, roughly 17% of them singletons, with approximately 8.4% in the top ten. The sequenced sample consisted of blood. This sequence joins TRBV7-9 and TRBJ2-1; TRBD1 aligns across 9 bases. The receptor was derived from a man aged 18 to 29 with Graves' hyperthyroidism. The CDR3: CASSILQGAGEQFF. The CDR3 region has the DNA TGTGCCAGCAGCATCCTACAGGGGGCGGGTGAGCAGTTCTTC.